Here is one T cell receptor (beta chain) with its context. The antigen is not known. The entirety of the isolated RNA underwent reverse transcription, so expressed TCRB transcripts were sequenced. The method was immunoSEQ multiplex PCR; TCRdb's version includes in-frame clones alone and lacks a portion of them. Counted here are some 160,000 clones, about 10% occurring once; the ten biggest clones make up about 0.7%. One heparinised draw, averaging roughly 110 mL, was taken per donor. These data originate in a study of beta chain features in type 1 diabetes. General study points: Among patients, naive, central memory and Treg TCRB repertoires appeared more similar than among healthy donors. Since sequencing was performed on cDNA, cells with high TCR expression could be over-represented. There was a moderate but significant shortening of TCRB CDR3s in all four CD4+ subsets of Type 1 diabetes patients.

CDR1 is SGHRS, CDR2 YFSETQ, per germline. The V end was cut by 0 bases, the J end by 3 bases, with 13 bases between. CDR3 length equals 16 residues. The sequencing sample was made of central memory CD4+ T cells from blood. This TCR derives from a woman aged 25 to 45 with type 1 diabetes. The chain combines TRBV5-1 with TRBJ1-5; D is perhaps TRBD1 (5 bases). CDR3 sequence (DNA): TGCGCCAGCAGCTTGGGTGGGTTGACAGACAATCAGCCCCAGCATTTT. As protein: CASSLGGLTDNQPQHF.